This entry features one TCR beta chain sequence. Its cognate antigen is unknown. V was pared by 7 bases and J by 5 bases, with 9 bases of the junction left unmatched. The CDR3 has 13 residues. Germline loops: CDR1 SQVTM, CDR2 ANQGSEA. TCRdb reanalysed the 5' RACE reads using MiXCR and keeps one entry per CDR3 protein. The data hold approximately 300,000 distinct CDR3 sequences, with 10% to 15% observed a single time. The sample originates from a study of T cells after yellow fever vaccination. Study conclusions and caveats: Among all clonotypes, a small share was observed in both CD4 and CD8 compartments. Subsequent booster samples again held most clones from primary vaccination (less than 98% CD4, approximately 85% CD8).

J is TRBJ2-3 and V is TRBV29-1; 7 positions match TRBD1. Sequenced here: CD4+ T cells sorted from PBMCs, sampled 45 days after the yellow fever booster vaccination. The sequence came from a young man who received the YFV17D yellow fever vaccine. Written as DNA, the CDR3 is TGCAGCGCCGACGCACAGGGGCTAGATACGCAGTATTTT. Amino acids: CSADAQGLDTQYF.